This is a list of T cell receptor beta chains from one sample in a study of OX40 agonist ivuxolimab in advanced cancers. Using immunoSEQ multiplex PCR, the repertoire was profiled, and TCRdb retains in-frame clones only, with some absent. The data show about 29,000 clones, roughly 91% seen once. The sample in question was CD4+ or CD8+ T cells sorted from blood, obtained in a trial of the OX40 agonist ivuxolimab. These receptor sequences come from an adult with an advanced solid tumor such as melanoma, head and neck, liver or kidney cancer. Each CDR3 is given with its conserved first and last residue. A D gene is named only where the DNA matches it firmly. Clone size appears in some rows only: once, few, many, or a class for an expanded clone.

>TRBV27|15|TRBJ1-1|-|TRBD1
TGTGCCAGCAGTCTCTCCGGGACAGCGAACACTGAAGCTTTCTTT
CASSLSGTANTEAFF
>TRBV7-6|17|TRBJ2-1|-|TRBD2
TGTGCCAGCAGCTTAGGGGTAGCGGGGGGGCCTTACAATGAGCAGTTCTTC
CASSLGVAGGPYNEQFF
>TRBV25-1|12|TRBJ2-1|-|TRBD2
TGTGCCAGCTCCGAGGGCGGGGGTGAGCAGTTCTTC
CASSEGGGEQFF
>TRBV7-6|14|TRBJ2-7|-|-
TGTGCCAGCAGCCCGGCCTACACAGTCCACGAGCAGTACTTC
CASSPAYTVHEQYF
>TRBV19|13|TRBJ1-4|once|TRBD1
TGTGCCAGTAGTATCTCAGGGGGGGAAAAACTGTTTTTT
CASSISGGEKLFF
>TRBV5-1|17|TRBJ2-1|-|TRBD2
TGCGCCAGCAGCCCAGGGACTAGCGGGAGCTCGTTGAATGAGCAGTTCTTC
CASSPGTSGSSLNEQFF
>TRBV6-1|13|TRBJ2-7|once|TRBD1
TGTGCCAGCTCCGGGACAGTCTCCTACGAGCAGTACTTC
CASSGTVSYEQYF
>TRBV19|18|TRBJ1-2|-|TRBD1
TGTGCCAGTAGTATCTACCCGGGACAGAAGACACCTAACTATGGCTACACCTTC
CASSIYPGQKTPNYGYTF
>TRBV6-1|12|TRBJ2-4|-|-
TGTGCCAGCACCGGGCAAACGAACATTCAGTACTTC
CASTGQTNIQYF
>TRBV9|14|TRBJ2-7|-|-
TGTGCCAGCAGCGTAGAAGCGAGCTCCTACGAGCAGTACTTC
CASSVEASSYEQYF
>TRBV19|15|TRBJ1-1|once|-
TGTGCCAGTAGTATTTTTCCAGGGAGGGTGACTGAAGCTTTCTTT
CASSIFPGRVTEAFF
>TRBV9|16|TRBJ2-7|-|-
TGTGCCAGCAGCGTAGGGATCCGGGACCGCTTTTACGAGCAGTACTTC
CASSVGIRDRFYEQYF
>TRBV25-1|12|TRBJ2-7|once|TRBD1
TGTGCCAGCAGCCCAGGGGGCTACGAGCAGTACTTC
CASSPGGYEQYF
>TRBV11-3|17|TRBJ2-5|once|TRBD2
TGTGCCAGCAGCCCAGGGACTAGCGGGAGGCTCCAAGAGACCCAGTACTTC
CASSPGTSGRLQETQYF
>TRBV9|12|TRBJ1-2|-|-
TGTGCCAGCAGCCAGGGGAGCGGTGGCTACACCTTC
CASSQGSGGYTF
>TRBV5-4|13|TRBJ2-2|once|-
TGTGCCAGCAGCTTGGCAGGGACCGGGGAGCTGTTTTTT
CASSLAGTGELFF
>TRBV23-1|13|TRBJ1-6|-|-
TGCGCCAGCAGTCTCTCCCTGGTGCGACCCCTCCACTTT
CASSLSLVRPLHF
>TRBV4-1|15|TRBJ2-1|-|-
TGCGCCAGCAGCCGCGGGGTAAGCTCCTACAATGAGCAGTTCTTC
CASSRGVSSYNEQFF
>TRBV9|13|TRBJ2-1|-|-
TGTGCCAGCAGCGTCCCTGGATACAATGAGCAGTTCTTC
CASSVPGYNEQFF
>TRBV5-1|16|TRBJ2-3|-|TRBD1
TGCGCCAGCACTCTCAGGGGGCGTTTGGTCGTAGATACGCAGTATTTT
CASTLRGRLVVDTQYF
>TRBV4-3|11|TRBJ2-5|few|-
TGCGCCAGCAGCCACGGGGAGACCCAGTACTTC
CASSHGETQYF
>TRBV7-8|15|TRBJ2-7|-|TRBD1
TGTGCCAGCAGCTTATTGCAGGGGGCGAGGGACGAGCAGTACTTC
CASSLLQGARDEQYF
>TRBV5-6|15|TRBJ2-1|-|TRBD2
TGTGCCAGCAGCCACGGGACTAGCGGATACAATGAGCAGTTCTTC
CASSHGTSGYNEQFF
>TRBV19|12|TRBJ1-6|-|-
TGTGCCAGTACCATGGGTAATTCACCCCTCCACTTT
CASTMGNSPLHF
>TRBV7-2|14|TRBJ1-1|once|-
TGTGCCAGCAGTCCCAAACAGGCCTCAACCGAAGCTTTCTTT
CASSPKQASTEAFF
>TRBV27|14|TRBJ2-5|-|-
TGTGCCAGCAGTTTAAACCCGTACCAAGAGACCCAGTACTTC
CASSLNPYQETQYF
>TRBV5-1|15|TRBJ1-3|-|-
TGCGCCAGCCGGCGATCCGGGACCTCTGGAAACACCATATATTTT
CASRRSGTSGNTIYF
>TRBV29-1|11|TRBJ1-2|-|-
TGCAGCGTCGGGGGGGGTGGTGGCTACACCTTC
CSVGGGGGYTF
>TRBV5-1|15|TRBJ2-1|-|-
TGCGCCAGCAGCCCTCTAGCACCGGGTTACAATGAGCAGTTCTTC
CASSPLAPGYNEQFF
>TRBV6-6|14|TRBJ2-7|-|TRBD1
TGTGCCAGCAGTTACTCGGGACAGGGCTACGAGCAGTACTTC
CASSYSGQGYEQYF
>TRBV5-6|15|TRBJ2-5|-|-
TGTGCCAGCAGCTTGCACTACACGGGGCAAGAGACCCAGTACTTC
CASSLHYTGQETQYF
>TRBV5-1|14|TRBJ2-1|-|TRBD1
TGCGCCAGCATAAAGACAGGGTATGGCAATGAGCAGTTCTTC
CASIKTGYGNEQFF
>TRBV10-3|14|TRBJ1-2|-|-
TGTGCCATCAGTGAGCCCCGTGACCGCCCAGCCTACACCTTC
CAISEPRDRPAYTF
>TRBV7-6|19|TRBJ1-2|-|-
TGTGCCAGCAGCTCCTACCCAGACGGGGGCAGATCTTCGGTCGTTGGCTACACCTTC
CASSSYPDGGRSSVVGYTF
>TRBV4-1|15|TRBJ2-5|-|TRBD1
TGCGCCAGCAGCCAAGAGATTACAGGGGAAGAGACCCAGTACTTC
CASSQEITGEETQYF
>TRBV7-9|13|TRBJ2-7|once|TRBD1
TGTGCCAGCAGAGAGGGACAGTCCTACGAGCAGTACTTC
CASREGQSYEQYF
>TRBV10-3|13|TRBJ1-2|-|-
TGTGCCATCCGTCAGGGAGATAACTATGGCTACACCTTC
CAIRQGDNYGYTF
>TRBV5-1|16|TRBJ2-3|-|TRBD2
TGCGCCAGCAGCTCCACTAGCGGGGGCAGCACAGATACGCAGTATTTT
CASSSTSGGSTDTQYF
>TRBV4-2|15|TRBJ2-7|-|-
TGTGCCAGCAGCCAAAGCGGGGACAGCTCCTACGAGCAGTACTTC
CASSQSGDSSYEQYF
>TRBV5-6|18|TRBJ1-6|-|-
TGTGCCAGCAGCTTGGCGACTCTTGGAGGGGCGGGTAATTCACCCCTCCACTTT
CASSLATLGGAGNSPLHF
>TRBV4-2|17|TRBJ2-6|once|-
TGTGCCAGCAGCCAAGAATCTCCGTCGGCTGGGGCCAACGTCCTGACTTTC
CASSQESPSAGANVLTF